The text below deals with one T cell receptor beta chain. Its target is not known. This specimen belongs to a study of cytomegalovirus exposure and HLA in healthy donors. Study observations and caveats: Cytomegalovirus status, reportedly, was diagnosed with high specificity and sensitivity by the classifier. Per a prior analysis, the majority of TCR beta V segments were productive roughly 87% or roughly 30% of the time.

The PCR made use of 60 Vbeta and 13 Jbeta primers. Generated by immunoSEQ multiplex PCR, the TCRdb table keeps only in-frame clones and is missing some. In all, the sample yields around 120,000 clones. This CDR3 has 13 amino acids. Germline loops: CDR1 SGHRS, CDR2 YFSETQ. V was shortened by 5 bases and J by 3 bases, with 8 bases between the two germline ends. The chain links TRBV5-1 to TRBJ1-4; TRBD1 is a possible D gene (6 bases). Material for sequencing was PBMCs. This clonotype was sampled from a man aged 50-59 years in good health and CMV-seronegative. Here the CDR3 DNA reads TGCGCCAGCAGGGACAGTCCTAATGAAAAACTGTTTTTT. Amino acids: CASRDSPNEKLFF.